This is a list of T cell receptor beta chains from one sample in a study of chemoradiotherapy in HPV16-positive cancers. The table came from immunoSEQ multiplex PCR; TCRdb's copy has only in-frame clones and leaves some out. The sample lists fewer than 35,000 clones, approximately 93% occurring once. The specimen was blood, collected from a patient who underwent chemoradiotherapy. All receptors derive from a human donor with HPV-associated anogenital cancer. Both conserved end residues are part of each CDR3. The D gene is left open where the match is weak. Clone size, where shown, is once, few, many, or a class for clones that have expanded.

>TRBJ2-7|TRBV9|.|.
CASTPGGFSSYEQYF
TGTGCCAGCACCCCCGGGGGTTTCAGCTCCTACGAGCAGTACTTC
>TRBJ1-3|TRBV2|.|.
CASSSFSGNTIYF
TGTGCCAGCAGCAGCTTCTCTGGAAACACCATATATTTT
>TRBJ2-6|TRBV11-2|.|.
CASSAILSGANVLTF
TGTGCCAGCAGCGCTATCCTCTCTGGGGCCAACGTCCTGACTTTC
>TRBJ1-1|TRBV25-1|.|.
CASSEYEDFGEAFF
TGTGCCAGCAGTGAATATGAGGACTTCGGGGAAGCTTTCTTT
>TRBJ2-7|TRBV28|.|.
CASRGGGWAGTGKAAEQYF
TGTGCCAGCAGAGGGGGAGGTTGGGCTGGGACTGGAAAAGCGGCCGAGCAGTACTTC
>TRBJ1-3|TRBV5-6|.|TRBD1
CASSLTGAGNTIYF
TGTGCCAGCAGCCTTACAGGGGCTGGAAACACCATATATTTT
>TRBJ1-2|TRBV5-4|.|.
CASSDGTSYGYTF
TGTGCCAGCAGCGACGGGACATCATATGGCTACACCTTC
>TRBJ1-4|TRBV7-9|.|TRBD1
CASSLGGTANEKLFF
TGTGCCAGCAGCTTAGGGGGGACAGCAAATGAAAAACTGTTTTTT
>TRBJ1-5|TRBV19|few|.
CASSNRGQSRQPQHF
TGTGCCAGTAGTAATAGGGGCCAGTCACGTCAGCCCCAGCATTTT
>TRBJ1-1|TRBV28|once|TRBD1
CASGSGGGQAFF
TGTGCCAGCGGTTCAGGGGGCGGTCAAGCTTTCTTT
>TRBJ2-7|TRBV5-4|.|TRBD1
CASSGPGTGVIEQYF
TGTGCCAGCAGCGGACCCGGGACAGGGGTTATCGAGCAGTACTTC
>TRBJ1-1|TRBV19|once|.
CASEGRWNTEAFF
TGTGCCAGTGAGGGTAGGTGGAACACTGAAGCTTTCTTT
>TRBJ2-1|TRBV18|.|TRBD1
CASSPGGIGQGHNEQFF
TGTGCCAGCTCACCTGGCGGTATCGGACAGGGACACAATGAGCAGTTCTTC
>TRBJ2-7|TRBV6-6|.|.
CASSYGRGRTFVEQYF
TGTGCCAGCAGTTACGGTCGGGGTCGTACGTTTGTCGAGCAGTACTTC
>TRBJ1-2|TRBV28|.|TRBD1
CASSSGQSYGYTF
TGTGCCAGCAGCTCGGGACAGAGCTATGGCTACACCTTC
>TRBJ2-7|TRBV25-1|.|.
CASSEIERGGGYEQYF
TGTGCCAGCAGTGAGATCGAAAGGGGGGGCGGATACGAGCAGTACTTC
>TRBJ1-2|TRBV15|.|TRBD1
CATSSDRVYGYTF
TGTGCCACCAGCTCTGACAGGGTCTATGGCTACACCTTC
>TRBJ2-5|TRBV7-2|.|.
CASSWTFRETQYF
TGTGCCAGCAGCTGGACGTTTCGGGAGACCCAGTACTTC
>TRBJ2-7|TRBV7-8|.|TRBD2
CASSKRTSAHTSVYEQYF
TGTGCCAGCAGCAAACGGACTAGCGCTCACACCTCCGTGTACGAGCAGTACTTC
>TRBJ2-1|TRBV10-3|.|TRBD2
CAISFGLDINEQFF
TGTGCCATCTCATTCGGACTAGACATTAATGAGCAGTTCTTC
>TRBJ1-1|TRBV5-4|.|.
CASKTGMGTEAFF
TGTGCCAGCAAAACAGGGATGGGAACTGAAGCTTTCTTT
>TRBJ2-1|TRBV12-5|.|.
CASAQGQTHNEQFF
TGTGCTAGTGCCCAAGGACAGACGCACAATGAGCAGTTCTTC
>TRBJ1-2|TRBV6-4|.|.
CASSPRGGGGAGGYTF
TGTGCCAGCAGCCCCCGCGGCGGAGGGGGTGCCGGCGGCTACACCTTC
>TRBJ2-7|TRBV7-6|.|TRBD1
CASSLRDSGSYEQYF
TGTGCCAGCAGCTTACGGGACAGTGGGTCCTACGAGCAGTACTTC
>TRBJ2-7|TRBV18|.|TRBD2
CASSPGRTSMYEQYF
TGTGCCAGCTCACCTGGGAGGACTAGCATGTACGAGCAGTACTTC
>TRBJ1-4|TRBV18|.|TRBD1
CASSLQGNEKLFF
TGTGCCAGCTCTCTACAGGGGAATGAAAAACTGTTTTTT
>TRBJ2-5|TRBV4-2|.|.
CASSQEWYGETQYF
TGTGCCAGCAGCCAAGAATGGTATGGAGAGACCCAGTACTTC
>TRBJ2-5|TRBV28|.|.
CASTSPELGYRFYQEETQYF
TGTGCCAGCACCTCCCCGGAGTTGGGTTATCGATTCTACCAAGAGGAGACCCAGTACTTC
>TRBJ2-7|TRBV5-5|.|.
CASSGLRPSYEQYF
TGTGCCAGCAGCGGGCTCAGGCCTTCCTACGAGCAGTACTTC
>TRBJ2-7|TRBV7-2|.|.
CASSLGKGGEQYF
TGTGCCAGCAGCTTAGGCAAGGGAGGTGAGCAGTACTTC
>TRBJ2-7|TRBV2|.|.
CASSVGRDTSYEQYF
TGTGCCAGCAGTGTCGGGCGGGATACTTCCTACGAGCAGTACTTC
>TRBJ2-1|TRBV19|once|TRBD2
CASSTPSGSGYEQFF
TGTGCCAGTAGTACCCCTAGCGGGTCGGGTTATGAGCAGTTCTTC
>TRBJ2-1|TRBV7-8|.|TRBD1
CASSTGTGDISYNEQFF
TGTGCCAGCAGCACCGGGACAGGGGATATTTCCTACAATGAGCAGTTCTTC
>TRBJ2-3|TRBV27|.|TRBD2
CATRKAGFTDTQYF
TGTGCCACTCGTAAAGCGGGATTCACAGATACGCAGTATTTT
>TRBJ1-2|TRBV14|once|TRBD1
CASSRAPQGEYGYTF
TGTGCCAGCAGCCGAGCACCACAGGGGGAGTATGGCTACACCTTC
>TRBJ1-5|TRBV19|.|.
CASSIGTFNQPQHF
TGTGCCAGTAGTATAGGCACATTCAATCAGCCCCAGCATTTT
>TRBJ2-5|TRBV7-3|.|.
CASSLGAREVWRETQYF
TGTGCCAGCAGCTTAGGAGCCAGGGAAGTTTGGCGGGAGACCCAGTACTTC
>TRBJ1-2|TRBV6-5|.|TRBD1
CASSSRQGAGYGYTF
TGTGCCAGCAGTTCGAGACAGGGCGCTGGCTATGGCTACACCTTC
>TRBJ2-7|TRBV7-3|.|TRBD2
CASSLMRRGGTEQYF
TGTGCCAGCAGCTTAATGAGACGGGGGGGCACCGAGCAGTACTTC
>TRBJ2-5|TRBV7-6|.|TRBD1
CASSLSRQGMDF
TGTGCCAGCAGCTTAAGCCGACAGGGGATGGACTTC
>TRBJ2-2|TRBV28|.|.
CASSSRQGGELFF
TGTGCCAGCAGTTCTCGTCAGGGCGGGGAGCTGTTTTTT
>TRBJ2-3|TRBV5-1|.|TRBD1
CASSLGHRDRATDTQYF
TGCGCCAGCAGCTTGGGCCACCGGGACAGGGCGACAGATACGCAGTATTTT
>TRBJ2-7|TRBV19|.|.
CASSPGSSYEQYF
TGTGCCAGTAGTCCGGGGAGCTCCTACGAGCAGTACTTC
>TRBJ1-3|TRBV19|.|.
CASSMTGRARNTIYF
TGTGCCAGTAGTATGACAGGCCGCGCCCGAAACACCATATATTTT
>TRBJ1-5|TRBV6-6|.|.
CASSYRQEWAQPQHF
TGTGCCAGCAGTTACAGGCAGGAGTGGGCTCAGCCCCAGCATTTT
>TRBJ2-1|TRBV9|once|.
CASSGSTRANEQFF
TGTGCCAGCAGTGGGTCGACTAGAGCAAATGAGCAGTTCTTC
>TRBJ1-2|TRBV19|.|TRBD1
CASSQGARGYTF
TGTGCCAGTAGTCAGGGGGCGCGAGGCTACACCTTC
>TRBJ2-4|TRBV28|.|.
CASTREDRGIQYF
TGTGCCAGCACCCGAGAGGACAGAGGCATTCAGTACTTC